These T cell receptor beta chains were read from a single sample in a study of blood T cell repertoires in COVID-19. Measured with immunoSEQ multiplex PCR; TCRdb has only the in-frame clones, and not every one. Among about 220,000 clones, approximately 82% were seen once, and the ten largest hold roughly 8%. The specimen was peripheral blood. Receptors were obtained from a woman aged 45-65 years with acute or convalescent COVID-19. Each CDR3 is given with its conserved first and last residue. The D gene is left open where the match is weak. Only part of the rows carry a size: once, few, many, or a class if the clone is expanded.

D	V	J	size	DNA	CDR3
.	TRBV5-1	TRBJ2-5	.	TGCGCCAGCAGCCCGGGGGTAGGCCTGGGGCAAGAGACCCAGTACTTC	CASSPGVGLGQETQYF
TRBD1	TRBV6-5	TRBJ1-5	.	TGTGCCAGCAGTTCCGGACAGGGGGGCTTGCCCCAGCATTTT	CASSSGQGGLPQHF
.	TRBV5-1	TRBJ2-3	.	TGCGCCAGCAGCGATCGTCCAGGTACAGATACGCAGTATTTT	CASSDRPGTDTQYF
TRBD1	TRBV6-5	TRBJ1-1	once	TGTGCCAGCAGGGAGGACAGGGACACTGAAGCTTTCTTT	CASREDRDTEAFF
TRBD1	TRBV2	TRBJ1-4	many	TGTGCCAGCAGTTCGGACAGGGATGAAAAACTGTTTTTT	CASSSDRDEKLFF
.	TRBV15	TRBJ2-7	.	TGTGCCACCAGCAGACCGCTCGGGGAGCAGTACTTC	CATSRPLGEQYF
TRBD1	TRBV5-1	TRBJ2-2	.	TGCGCCAGCAGCCCCCAGGGGGCCGACACCGGGGAGCTGTTTTTT	CASSPQGADTGELFF
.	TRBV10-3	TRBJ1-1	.	TGTGCCATCAGTGAAGGACTCACCAGGAACACTGAAGCTTTCTTT	CAISEGLTRNTEAFF
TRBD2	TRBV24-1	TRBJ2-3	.	TGTGCCACCAGTGATTTGGTCCCTTTACTAGCGGGGTACACAGATACGCAGTATTTT	CATSDLVPLLAGYTDTQYF
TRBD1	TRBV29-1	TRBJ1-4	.	TGCAGCGTGGAAGACAGGGGGAGGGAAAAACTGTTTTTT	CSVEDRGREKLFF
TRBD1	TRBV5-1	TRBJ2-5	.	TGCGCCAGCAGCCCGGGACAGGACAGCCAAGAGACCCAGTACTTC	CASSPGQDSQETQYF
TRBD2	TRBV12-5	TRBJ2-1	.	TGTGCTAGTGGTTTCGGAGCGGGAGCCTACAATGAGCAGTTCTTC	CASGFGAGAYNEQFF
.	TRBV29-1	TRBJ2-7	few	TGCAGCGTCATACAGGCGAACTCCTACGAGCAGTACTTC	CSVIQANSYEQYF
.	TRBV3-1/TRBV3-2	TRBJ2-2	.	TGTGCCAGCAGCCAAGTAACTAGTATTCCCACCGGGGAGCTGTTTTTT	CASSQVTSIPTGELFF
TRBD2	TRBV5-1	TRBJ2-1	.	TGCGCCAGCAGCTCCTCTGGAGCGGGAGTGGGTGAGCAGTTCTTC	CASSSSGAGVGEQFF
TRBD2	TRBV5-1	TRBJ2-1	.	TGCGCCAGCAGCTTGGGACTAGCGGGCGATGAGCAGTTCTTC	CASSLGLAGDEQFF
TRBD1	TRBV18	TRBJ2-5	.	TGTGCCAGCTCACCACGGGTATACGGGCCTGGACAGGGGATTGGAGAGACCCAGTACTTC	CASSPRVYGPGQGIGETQYF
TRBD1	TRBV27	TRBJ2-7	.	TGTGCCAGCAGTTTTGGGACAGGGTTGCCCTACGAGCAGTACTTC	CASSFGTGLPYEQYF
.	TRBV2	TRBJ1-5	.	TGTGCCAGCAGTCGACCGTTACAGGGTGGTGGATATCAGCCCCAGCATTTT	CASSRPLQGGGYQPQHF
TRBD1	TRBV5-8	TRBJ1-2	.	TGTGCCAGCAGCACTCGGACAGGGACGGGTGGCTACACCTTC	CASSTRTGTGGYTF
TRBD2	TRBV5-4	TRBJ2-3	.	TGTGCCAGCAGTTCGAGCGGGAGACGCACAGATACGCAGTATTTT	CASSSSGRRTDTQYF
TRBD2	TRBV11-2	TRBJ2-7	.	TGTGCCAGCAGCTTAGGGCTAGCGGGAGCCCCCCCCTACGAGCAGTACTTC	CASSLGLAGAPPYEQYF
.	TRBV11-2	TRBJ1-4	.	TGTGCCAGCAGCTTCGGTACTGTCCAGGCGAGCGAAAAACTGTTTTTT	CASSFGTVQASEKLFF
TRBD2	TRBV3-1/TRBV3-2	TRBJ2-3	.	TGTGCCAGCAGCCTAGCGGGAACAGATACGCAGTATTTT	CASSLAGTDTQYF
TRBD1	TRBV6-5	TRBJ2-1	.	TGTGCCAGCACGGACAGGGGCATGCATGAGCAGTTCTTC	CASTDRGMHEQFF
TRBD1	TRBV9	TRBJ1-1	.	TGTGCCAGCAGCGCCAGGGGGCAAGGGAACACTGAAGCTTTCTTT	CASSARGQGNTEAFF
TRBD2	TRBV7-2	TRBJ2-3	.	TGTGCCAGCAGCTTTGGACTAGGGTACACAGATACGCAGTATTTT	CASSFGLGYTDTQYF
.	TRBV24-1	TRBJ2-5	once	TGTGCCACCAGTGAAAGCTCATTTTCAAGGGGTATACAAGAGACCCAGTACTTC	CATSESSFSRGIQETQYF
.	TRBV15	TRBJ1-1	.	TGTGCCACCAGCGGGGCAGGGGCTGGAGCTTTCTTT	CATSGAGAGAFF
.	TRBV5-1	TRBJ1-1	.	TGCGCCAGCAGCTTGCGGGATTTCATGAACACTGAAGCTTTCTTT	CASSLRDFMNTEAFF